Below, 11 T cell receptor beta chains from the same sample are listed, as sequenced in a study of CD8 T cells in ankylosing spondylitis. Study-wide results and limits: Several highly homologous variants formed a TCR beta motif that appeared characteristic of ankylosing spondylitis blood.

A single record per CDR3 protein comes from TCRdb applying MiXCR to the 5' RACE reads. The sample holds more than 500,000 distinct CDR3 sequences, roughly 5.2% seen once. Their recognized antigens are unknown. Sequencing input: blood, either unsorted or a sorted T cell fraction (not recorded which). These receptors were collected from a male donor with ankylosing spondylitis.

There are many counts of this clonotype. The V gene is TRBV27, the J gene TRBJ2-7, with 7 bases fitting TRBD1. CDR3 length equals 13 residues. The trim removed 6 bases at V and 2 bases at J, leaving 4 bases unmatched. Germline values: CDR1 MNHEY, CDR2 SMNVEV (reference sequence). CDR3 sequence (DNA): TGTGCCAGCAGACAGACAGGGACCTACGAGCAGTACTTC. Translated: CASRQTGTYEQYF.

J is TRBJ2-3 and V is TRBV5-5; D is ambiguous. The CDR3 is 11 residues long. Germline loops: CDR1 SGHKS, CDR2 YYEKEE (reference sequence). V was shortened by 1 base and J by 7 bases, with 4 bases between the two germline ends. In nucleotides, the CDR3 is TGTGCCAGCAGCTTGTTACATACGCAGTATTTT. It specifies CASSLLHTQYF.

This clonotype showed up many times. V usage is TRBV20-1 and J usage is TRBJ2-5; D unresolved. The CDR3 consists of 12 residues. CDR1 is DFQATT and CDR2 is SNEGSKA in the germline V gene (reference sequence). Trimming removed 4 bases from V and 2 bases from J, with 8 bases in between. The CDR3 DNA reads as TGCAGTGCTATGTTGAGTCAAGAGACCCAGTACTTC. As protein: CSAMLSQETQYF.

The V call is TRBV4-3, the J call TRBJ1-1; 8 positions agree with TRBD1. J gave up 6 bases and V 0 bases, and 15 bases lay outside the gene matches. CDR1 is LGHNA and CDR2 is YSLEER in the germline V gene. This CDR3 spans 18 amino acids. CDR3 sequence reads: CASSQDPGGFSVFPEAFF. DNA of the CDR3: TGCGCCAGCAGCCAAGATCCAGGGGGCTTTTCGGTTTTTCCTGAAGCTTTCTTT.

In this sample, this clonotype turned up many times. The rearrangement links TRBV6-5 to TRBJ2-7, with D possibly TRBD1 on 6 matching bases. This CDR3 is built from 17 residues. Germline loops: CDR1 MNHEY, CDR2 SVGAGI. V was trimmed by 0 bases and J by 2 bases, leaving 17 bases between them. The CDR3 region is CASSYSTVRGRTYEQYF. The CDR3 nucleotides read TGTGCCAGCAGTTACTCTACGGTCAGGGGAAGAACCTACGAGCAGTACTTC.

This clonotype was seen repeatedly, ten times or more. V and J are TRBV5-1 and TRBJ2-1; 7 nucleotides match TRBD2. Germline V gene lookup returns CDR1 SGHRS and CDR2 YFSETQ. This CDR3 comprises 16 residues. With V trimmed by 0 bases and J by 9 bases, 12 bases remained unmatched. CDR3 in DNA: TGCGCCAGCAGCTTGGATCCGGGGGGACTTCGTGGTGAGCAGTTCTTC. Translation: CASSLDPGGLRGEQFF.

The sample holds many counts of this clonotype. The V call is TRBV24-1, the J call TRBJ2-2; the D gene is possibly TRBD2 (5 bases). The ends were cut back, 5 bases at V and 6 bases at J, with 15 bases in the middle. This CDR3 comprises 15 residues. Germline values: CDR1 KGHDR, CDR2 SFDVKD. As DNA, the CDR3 is TGTGCCACCAGTGCCCGAGGGTCGATCCCCGGGGAGCTGTTTTTT. Its translation: CATSARGSIPGELFF.

This clonotype was found many times. The chain employs TRBV7-2 and TRBJ2-2; D possibly corresponds to TRBD2 (6 bases). Germline V lookup: CDR1 SGHTA, CDR2 FQGNSA. The CDR3 is 14 residues long. With 10 bases removed from V and 6 bases from J, the gap between germline ends came to 18 bases. CDR3 loop: CATQLAFRSGELFF. In DNA, the CDR3 is TGTGCCACCCAACTAGCTTTTCGTTCCGGGGAGCTGTTTTTT.

At least ten counts were recorded for this clonotype. The rearrangement links TRBV5-1 to TRBJ2-4; D not certain. This CDR3 spans 18 amino acids. The germline gives CDR1 SGHRS, CDR2 YFSETQ. V lost 0 bases to trimming and J lost 0 bases, with 16 bases between them. CDR3 bases: TGCGCCAGCAGCTTGGGTCCTTACAGAGTAGTAGCCAAAAACATTCAGTACTTC. Residues: CASSLGPYRVVAKNIQYF.

This clonotype was seen only a few times. The chain links TRBV6-5 to TRBJ2-1; D perhaps matches TRBD1 (7 bases). The CDR3 is made up of 16 amino acids. Germline V gives CDR1 MNHEY, CDR2 SVGAGI. Trimming took off 2 bases at V and 5 bases at J, with 16 bases between the two ends. CDR3: CASSYGAGGSHNEQFF. DNA for the CDR3: TGTGCCAGCAGTTACGGGGCAGGGGGGTCACACAATGAGCAGTTCTTC.

The CDR3 nucleotides are TGTGCCACCAGCGCCCCGGGACAGGTTTCGACTAATGAAAAACTGTTTTTT. Its translation is CATSAPGQVSTNEKLFF. This chain links TRBV15 with TRBJ1-4; 8 bases line up with TRBD1. The J segment lost 2 bases and the V segment lost 5 bases, leaving 10 bases of the junction unmatched. CDR3 length equals 17 residues. CDR1 and CDR2 from the germline V gene are LNHNV and YYDKDF (reference sequence).